This paragraph reports one T cell receptor beta chain. The data were taken from a study of blood T cell repertoires in COVID-19. Study-wide context: The study drew acute and convalescent COVID-19 samples from the United States, Italy and Spain. In each case, the material was cDNA or gDNA derived from T cells, B-cell-depleted T cells, or PBMCs.

The V segment lost 6 bases and the J segment 11 bases; nucleotides outside the gene matches: 7. The germline V gene has CDR1 LGHDT and CDR2 YNNKEL (reference sequence). This CDR3 spans 12 amino acids. As originally analysed: From reference gene primer amplification, estimates of nucleated cell counts were derived. Assay used: immunoSEQ multiplex PCR; TCRdb lists only in-frame clones, some missing. V and J calls and clone size are those listed in that table; D and trimming were worked out from the DNA. The sample shows roughly 200,000 clones, about four fifths of them seen only once. The sequence was obtained from a man between 60 and 75 years old with acute or convalescent COVID-19. Sequenced sample: peripheral blood. V usage is TRBV3-1 (or the pseudogene TRBV3-2) and J usage is TRBJ2-7, with 10 bases fitting TRBD2. CDR3 in DNA: TGTGCCAGCAGTCCTAGCGGGAGAGTGAAGTACTTC. Its translation: CASSPSGRVKYF.